Described below is a single T cell receptor beta chain sequence and its context. There are 15 residues in the CDR3. V was clipped by 3 bases and J by 4 bases; unmatched bases: 3. Germline V gene data show CDR1 as SNHLY and CDR2 as FYNNEI. In the source study's methods: Researchers report that nucleated cell counts were estimated from reference gene primer amplification. Generated by immunoSEQ multiplex PCR, the TCRdb table keeps only in-frame clones and is missing some. That table furnishes V, J and clone size, whereas the DNA furnished D and trimming. The sample holds about 250,000 clones, 65% to 90% seen once. These data are taken from a study of blood T cell repertoires in COVID-19. Study in general: Material from acute and convalescent COVID-19 was sourced from the United States, Italy and Spain. The analysed material was cDNA or gDNA that came from T cells, B-cell-depleted T cells, or PBMCs.

Material: peripheral blood. J is TRBJ2-7 and V is TRBV2, with TRBD2 identical over 13 bases. The clonotype originates from an elderly woman with active or convalescent COVID-19. The CDR3 coding sequence is TGTGCCAGCAGTGACTCGACTAGCGGGGGGTACGAGCAGTACTTC. This sequence encodes CASSDSTSGGYEQYF.